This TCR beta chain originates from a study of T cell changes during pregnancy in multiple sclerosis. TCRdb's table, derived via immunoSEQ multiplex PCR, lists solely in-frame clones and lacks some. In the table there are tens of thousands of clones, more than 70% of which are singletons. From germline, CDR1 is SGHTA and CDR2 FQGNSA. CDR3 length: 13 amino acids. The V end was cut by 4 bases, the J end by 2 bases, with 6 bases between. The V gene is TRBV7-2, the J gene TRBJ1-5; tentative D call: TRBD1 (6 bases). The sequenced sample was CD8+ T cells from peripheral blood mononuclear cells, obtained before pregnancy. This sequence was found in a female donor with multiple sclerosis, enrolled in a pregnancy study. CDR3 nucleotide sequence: TGTGCCAGCAGCTACAGGGGCAATCAGCCCCAGCATTTT. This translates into CASSYRGNQPQHF.